This is a list of T cell receptor beta chains from one sample in a study of T-cell reconstitution after alpha-beta-depleted transplantation in children. TCRdb passed the PCR reads through MiXCR, listing each CDR3 protein once. Here the sample spans more than 200,000 distinct CDR3 sequences, about 15% being singletons. Here the sequenced sample was PBMCs, mostly from graft donor cells, taken 360 days after TCRalphabeta/CD19-depleted stem cell transplant. Receptor source: a male patient under 10 years old who had a stem cell transplant for acute lymphoblastic leukemia, so the T cells may come from the graft donor. Each CDR3 is given with its conserved first and last residue. A D gene is named only where the DNA matches it firmly. Clone size is shown for a subset of rows, as once, few, many or a class of expanded clone.

cdr3_nt	cdr3_aa	d_call	j_call	v_call	clone_size	cdr3_length
TGTGCCAGCAGCCCCGGGACAGTCGCCTACGAGCAGTACTTC	CASSPGTVAYEQYF	TRBD1	TRBJ2-7	TRBV7-6	.	14
TGTGCCAGCAGTGTTCCGGGGGGAGGTACGACCGGGGAGCTGTTTTTT	CASSVPGGGTTGELFF	TRBD2	TRBJ2-2	TRBV6-1	few	16
TGTGCCAGCATCGCGGGGGGTGAATACAATGAGCAGTTCTTC	CASIAGGEYNEQFF	TRBD2	TRBJ2-1	TRBV28	few	14
TGTGCCAGCAGCTTAGAGAGGGGTTCCAGCTATGGCTACACCTTC	CASSLERGSSYGYTF	.	TRBJ1-2	TRBV11-2	.	15
TGTGCCAGCAGCTTGTTGACAGGGCAGAGCACAGATACGCAGTATTTT	CASSLLTGQSTDTQYF	TRBD1	TRBJ2-3	TRBV5-5	few	16
TGTGCCAGTAGGGACTCCCCCGACAATGAGCAGTTCTTC	CASRDSPDNEQFF	.	TRBJ2-1	TRBV28	.	13
TGTGCCAGCAGCCGGTATGGGGAGAATCAGCCCCAGCATTTT	CASSRYGENQPQHF	.	TRBJ1-5	TRBV7-9	.	14
TGCGCCAGCAGCCAAGGACTAGCGGGGAGCACGCAGTATTTT	CASSQGLAGSTQYF	TRBD2	TRBJ2-3	TRBV4-3	few	14
TGTGCCAGCAGTGCTGAGAGGGGCAATGAGCAGTTCTTC	CASSAERGNEQFF	.	TRBJ2-1	TRBV2	.	13
TGTGCTAGTGGTTTGGTACACTACCTTGGTGTCAACTATGGCTACACCTTC	CASGLVHYLGVNYGYTF	.	TRBJ1-2	TRBV12-5	many	17